The rows below give T cell receptor beta chains drawn from one sample of a study of a mutant IDH1 vaccine in newly diagnosed glioma. No antigen has been identified for these receptors. TCRdb's table, derived via immunoSEQ multiplex PCR, lists solely in-frame clones and lacks some. The table records 30,000 to 35,000 clones, 90% of them present only once. The material sequenced was PBMCs, taken from a glioma patient whose treatment included an IDH1 peptide vaccine. These receptors were obtained from a woman in her thirties or forties with glioma. Both conserved end residues are trimmed from each CDR3. Each record gives: clone size, J gene, CDR3 length, V gene, D gene, CDR3 protein. A D gene is named only where the DNA matches it firmly. Some rows mark clone size as missing; the rest say once, few, many or name a class of expanded clone.

clone size: .; J gene: TRBJ2-1; CDR3 length: 13; V gene: TRBV5-4; D gene: TRBD2; CDR3 protein: ASSNGLAGNNEQF
clone size: .; J gene: TRBJ2-5; CDR3 length: 10; V gene: TRBV5-6; D gene: TRBD2; CDR3 protein: ASSLGRGIQY
clone size: .; J gene: TRBJ2-7; CDR3 length: 13; V gene: TRBV4-1; D gene: TRBD1; CDR3 protein: ASSQAGTVTYEQY
clone size: .; J gene: TRBJ2-1; CDR3 length: 13; V gene: TRBV13; D gene: TRBD1; CDR3 protein: ASSVGQGRYNEQF
clone size: .; J gene: TRBJ2-7; CDR3 length: 17; V gene: TRBV5-1; D gene: TRBD1; CDR3 protein: ASSPTGTGSPKGDYEQY
clone size: .; J gene: TRBJ2-1; CDR3 length: 10; V gene: TRBV5-1; D gene: .; CDR3 protein: ASSVRGNEQF
clone size: .; J gene: TRBJ2-5; CDR3 length: 13; V gene: TRBV5-6; D gene: .; CDR3 protein: ASSLGMTRLETQY
clone size: once; J gene: TRBJ2-7; CDR3 length: 11; V gene: TRBV2; D gene: TRBD2; CDR3 protein: ASQQAGLYEQY
clone size: .; J gene: TRBJ2-1; CDR3 length: 15; V gene: TRBV7-8; D gene: .; CDR3 protein: ASSAHRPAAPYNEQF
clone size: .; J gene: TRBJ2-5; CDR3 length: 15; V gene: TRBV4-1; D gene: TRBD2; CDR3 protein: ASSLSPSGGGRETQY
clone size: .; J gene: TRBJ2-7; CDR3 length: 13; V gene: TRBV6-1; D gene: TRBD2; CDR3 protein: ASSGGGLWSGEQY
clone size: once; J gene: TRBJ1-2; CDR3 length: 13; V gene: TRBV18; D gene: .; CDR3 protein: ASSPPGQPNYGYT
clone size: .; J gene: TRBJ1-4; CDR3 length: 12; V gene: TRBV10-2; D gene: .; CDR3 protein: ASSDRGQNEKLF
clone size: .; J gene: TRBJ1-6; CDR3 length: 14; V gene: TRBV2; D gene: TRBD1; CDR3 protein: ASSTTNSGQGSPLH
clone size: .; J gene: TRBJ2-7; CDR3 length: 13; V gene: TRBV27; D gene: .; CDR3 protein: ASSSRMTGSYEQY
clone size: .; J gene: TRBJ2-5; CDR3 length: 16; V gene: TRBV4-1; D gene: .; CDR3 protein: ASSQARGSSGALETQY
clone size: .; J gene: TRBJ2-5; CDR3 length: 12; V gene: TRBV7-9; D gene: .; CDR3 protein: ASSLVPPLETQY
clone size: .; J gene: TRBJ1-5; CDR3 length: 15; V gene: TRBV6-1; D gene: TRBD1; CDR3 protein: ASSAPGTGYSNQPQH
clone size: .; J gene: TRBJ2-3; CDR3 length: 15; V gene: TRBV7-9; D gene: TRBD2; CDR3 protein: ASSLGLAAASTDTQY
clone size: .; J gene: TRBJ1-1; CDR3 length: 14; V gene: TRBV5-4; D gene: .; CDR3 protein: ASSLYPTEMNTEAF
clone size: .; J gene: TRBJ2-3; CDR3 length: 11; V gene: TRBV25-1; D gene: .; CDR3 protein: ATNPLGTDTQY
clone size: .; J gene: TRBJ2-7; CDR3 length: 14; V gene: TRBV4-1; D gene: TRBD2; CDR3 protein: ASSHQERGRKGEQY
clone size: .; J gene: TRBJ1-5; CDR3 length: 14; V gene: TRBV7-2; D gene: .; CDR3 protein: ASSLVGGSSNQPQH
clone size: .; J gene: TRBJ2-7; CDR3 length: 13; V gene: TRBV5-1; D gene: .; CDR3 protein: ASSLSPGSSYEQY
clone size: .; J gene: TRBJ1-3; CDR3 length: 13; V gene: TRBV4-1; D gene: .; CDR3 protein: ASSLGSLSGNTIY
clone size: .; J gene: TRBJ1-1; CDR3 length: 12; V gene: TRBV2; D gene: TRBD1; CDR3 protein: ASSQDRGNTEAF
clone size: .; J gene: TRBJ1-5; CDR3 length: 11; V gene: TRBV15; D gene: .; CDR3 protein: ATSRGTDQPQH
clone size: .; J gene: TRBJ2-5; CDR3 length: 13; V gene: TRBV18; D gene: TRBD1; CDR3 protein: ASSRSRGRRETQY
clone size: .; J gene: TRBJ1-2; CDR3 length: 15; V gene: TRBV19; D gene: TRBD1; CDR3 protein: ASSRRTGTGNKMGYT
clone size: .; J gene: TRBJ2-7; CDR3 length: 11; V gene: TRBV27; D gene: TRBD2; CDR3 protein: ASRGSGVKEQY
clone size: .; J gene: TRBJ1-2; CDR3 length: 13; V gene: TRBV2; D gene: TRBD1; CDR3 protein: ASSPDRRINYGYT
clone size: .; J gene: TRBJ2-1; CDR3 length: 13; V gene: TRBV14; D gene: .; CDR3 protein: ASSPGTIRQHEQF
clone size: .; J gene: TRBJ1-1; CDR3 length: 12; V gene: TRBV6-5; D gene: .; CDR3 protein: ASSYGSLNTEAF
clone size: .; J gene: TRBJ1-2; CDR3 length: 12; V gene: TRBV19; D gene: TRBD1; CDR3 protein: ASSTSGTGGGYT
clone size: .; J gene: TRBJ2-1; CDR3 length: 11; V gene: TRBV7-2; D gene: .; CDR3 protein: ASSLDGTNEQF
clone size: once; J gene: TRBJ2-5; CDR3 length: 12; V gene: TRBV18; D gene: .; CDR3 protein: ASSPSHRQETQY
clone size: .; J gene: TRBJ2-5; CDR3 length: 13; V gene: TRBV4-2; D gene: .; CDR3 protein: ASSLPYEGAETQY
clone size: .; J gene: TRBJ2-7; CDR3 length: 14; V gene: TRBV29-1; D gene: .; CDR3 protein: SVEETGMDSSYEQY
clone size: .; J gene: TRBJ1-5; CDR3 length: 13; V gene: TRBV4-2; D gene: .; CDR3 protein: ASSQEGQSNQPQH
clone size: .; J gene: TRBJ2-5; CDR3 length: 15; V gene: TRBV7-9; D gene: TRBD2; CDR3 protein: ASSLRFGLAGSETQY
clone size: .; J gene: TRBJ1-5; CDR3 length: 15; V gene: TRBV19; D gene: TRBD1; CDR3 protein: ASSITGPRGGNQPQH